Listed below are T cell receptor beta chains from one sample, sequenced in a study of Ad26.COV2.S vaccination and SARS-CoV-2 variants. Some clones are missing from TCRdb's copy, which holds only in-frame ones; the method was immunoSEQ multiplex PCR. This sample has hundreds of thousands of clones, with 87% found just once. Sequences were derived from peripheral blood, sampled in a trial of Ad26.COV2.S vaccine versus placebo. The receptor source for this set is a person aged 18-65 years who received the Ad26.COV2.S COVID-19 vaccine or a placebo. CDR3s leave out the opening cysteine and the closing phenylalanine or tryptophan. The order of the fields is clone size, J gene, V gene, CDR3 protein. The size of a clone is reported for some rows only, either as once, few or many, or as a class for expanded clones.

>few|TRBJ2-3|TRBV7-2
ASSSWTGRDTQY
>-|TRBJ2-3|TRBV7-9
ASSRDTGGDTQY
>-|TRBJ2-7|TRBV18
ASSPFAPTGGNEQY
>once|TRBJ1-1|TRBV11-3
ASSLDPQGRFMNTEAF
>few|TRBJ1-5|TRBV3-1/TRBV3-2
ASSLAGVGNQPQH
>many|TRBJ2-2|TRBV28
ASSRLGINTGELF
>-|TRBJ2-1|TRBV9
ASSVSGTSGYNEQF
>many|TRBJ2-7|TRBV28
ASSPSSGRTFEQY
>-|TRBJ1-5|TRBV21-1
ASSKDGMTGDYRNQPQH
>-|TRBJ2-7|TRBV25-1
ASTPSGGHSYEQY
>-|TRBJ2-7|TRBV7-2
ASSLGGFAYEQY
>-|TRBJ2-2|TRBV30
AWNRGNTGELF
>-|TRBJ2-1|TRBV6-2/TRBV6-3
ASSSPWGAYEQF
>-|TRBJ2-2|TRBV5-6
ASSLPGSVTGELF
>few|TRBJ2-2|TRBV6-1
ASSVGLWGNTGELF
>-|TRBJ1-5|TRBV5-8
ASSWPRSRGRYSNQPQH
>-|TRBJ1-1|TRBV7-8
ASSLARTLGGGRNTEAF
>-|TRBJ2-7|TRBV5-1
ASSSGRIYEQY
>-|TRBJ1-5|TRBV30
AWSVRGTGLYSNQPQH
>-|TRBJ2-7|TRBV27
ASRGGYEQY
>-|TRBJ1-1|TRBV3-1/TRBV3-2
ASSSPTTAF
>-|TRBJ2-7|TRBV7-8
ASSLDSTGVFYEQY
>-|TRBJ2-7|TRBV7-2
ASSLETGTYEQY
>-|TRBJ2-2|TRBV2
ASIGTSGSSGSCF
>-|TRBJ1-3|TRBV4-1
ASSQDPTALGGTIY
>-|TRBJ1-1|TRBV30
AWSRRGSRAGTEAF
>-|TRBJ1-1|TRBV4-3
ASSQVYLNTEAF
>-|TRBJ2-7|TRBV4-3
ASSQDFGLDTYEQY
>-|TRBJ2-5|TRBV29-1
SVEFSGETQY
>few|TRBJ1-1|TRBV5-1
ASSLGQGANTEAF
>-|TRBJ2-1|TRBV5-1
ASSRASSYNEQF
>-|TRBJ1-1|TRBV5-1
ASSLFNMLNTEAF
>-|TRBJ1-2|TRBV7-8
ASSLTGGSEGYT
>-|TRBJ1-4|TRBV18
ASSQVANEKLF
>-|TRBJ1-2|TRBV13
ASSPTGRDYGYT
>-|TRBJ2-7|TRBV13
ASSSERRTYEQY
>-|TRBJ1-6|TRBV7-6
ASSREGPGARSPLH
>-|TRBJ1-2|TRBV5-6
ASSSMVGYT
>-|TRBJ2-1|TRBV5-1
ASSFDRDRGSDEQF
>-|TRBJ1-4|TRBV7-9
ASSLGQGFEKLF
>-|TRBJ1-5|TRBV11-2
ASSLDGGNQPQH